This T cell receptor beta chain emerged from a study of blood T cell repertoires in COVID-19. Whole-study context: From the United States, Italy and Spain came samples of acute and convalescent COVID-19. PBMCs, B-cell-depleted T cells, or T cells provided the cDNA or gDNA that made up the material.

This CDR3 contains 14 residues. V lost 1 base to trimming and J lost 4 bases, with 10 bases between them. Germline V gene lookup returns CDR1 LGHDT and CDR2 YNNKEL (reference sequence). The authors' processing: Amplification of reference gene primers was used by the study to estimate nucleated cell counts. Measured with immunoSEQ multiplex PCR; TCRdb has only the in-frame clones, and not every one. From that table come the V and J calls and clone size; the DNA was used to work out D and trimming. The sample shows about 140,000 clones, about four fifths of them seen only once. The chain links TRBV3-1 (or the pseudogene TRBV3-2) to TRBJ1-1, with a weak D call TRBD1 (5 bases). This clonotype was sampled from a human donor in a cohort sampled during active COVID-19. The sample comprised peripheral blood. As DNA, the CDR3 is TGTGCCAGCAGCCAAGTGGGGGGGAGCACTGAAGCTTTCTTT. Translating it yields CASSQVGGSTEAFF.